Below, 17 T cell receptor beta chains from the same sample are listed, as sequenced in a study of cytomegalovirus exposure and HLA in healthy donors. Vbeta (60) and Jbeta (13) primers were used in the PCR. The protocol was immunoSEQ multiplex PCR, while the TCRdb copy is restricted to in-frame clones and leaves out a portion. The data contain about 120,000 clones, over 60% of them singletons. The specimen was PBMCs. The origin of the receptors is a woman between 40 and 55 years old in good health and CMV-seropositive.

The V gene is TRBV5-6, the J gene TRBJ1-2, with D maybe TRBD1 (5 bases). The ends were cut back, 4 bases at V and 8 bases at J, with 15 bases in the middle. Looked up from germline, CDR1 is SGHDT and CDR2 is YYEEEE. The CDR3 is made up of 13 amino acids. The DNA for the CDR3 is TGTGCCAGCAGCCGGAGAGGGGAGGGGGGCTACACCTTC. Protein sequence: CASSRRGEGGYTF.

The chain has TRBV5-5 and TRBJ1-4; possibly TRBD1 for D (5 bases). This CDR3 comprises 14 residues. The V end was cut by 0 bases, the J end by 8 bases, with 11 bases between. From germline, CDR1 is SGHKS and CDR2 YYEKEE (reference sequence). CDR3: CASSLGQGSEKLFF. CDR3 DNA sequence: TGTGCCAGCAGCTTGGGCCAGGGAAGCGAAAAACTGTTTTTT.

This sequence joins TRBV9 and TRBJ2-3; 10 nucleotides agree with TRBD2. Trimming removed 4 bases from V and 3 bases from J; junction bases left unmatched: 8. CDR1 is SGDLS and CDR2 is YYNGEE in the germline V gene. CDR3 length: 16 residues. The CDR3 region is CASSPRLAGGTDTQYF. CDR3 sequence (DNA): TGTGCCAGCAGCCCGAGACTAGCGGGTGGGACAGATACGCAGTATTTT.

This clone has just a few counts. The chain uses TRBV27 and TRBJ2-7, with unresolved D. V lost 5 bases, J lost 3 bases, and 14 bases lay in between. CDR3 length equals 14 residues. Germline V gene sequence: CDR1 MNHEY, CDR2 SMNVEV (reference sequence). The CDR3 is CASSPRLSHYEQYF. DNA for the CDR3: TGTGCCAGCAGTCCGCGATTAAGCCACTACGAGCAGTACTTC.

The V and J genes are TRBV4-3 and TRBJ1-1, with 8 bases that match TRBD1. CDR1 is LGHNA, CDR2 YSLEER, per germline. The length of the CDR3 is 18 residues. The V segment lost 0 bases and the J segment 0 bases; nucleotides outside the gene matches: 9. The CDR3 region is CASSQDGGAGGMNTEAFF. In nucleotides, the CDR3 is TGCGCCAGCAGCCAAGATGGCGGGGCAGGGGGCATGAACACTGAAGCTTTCTTT.

The V and J genes are TRBV2 and TRBJ1-5, with a tentative D call TRBD1 (5 bases). Germline V gives CDR1 SNHLY, CDR2 FYNNEI. Trimming stripped 8 bases from V and 5 bases from J, with 13 bases between. The CDR3 extends over 13 amino acids. CDR3 nucleotide sequence: TGTGCCAGCTCGTACAGGCAAGATCAGCCCCAGCATTTT. Amino acid sequence: CASSYRQDQPQHF.

This chain joins TRBV30 and TRBJ1-2; 8 nucleotides align to TRBD1. CDR1 is GTSNPN and CDR2 is SVGIG in the germline V gene (reference sequence). Trimming removed 5 bases from V and 5 bases from J; junction bases left unmatched: 13. The CDR3 is 15 residues long. The CDR3 region has the DNA TGTGCCTGGTCTAACTGGGGGGACAGGCCTTATGGCTACACCTTC. Protein: CAWSNWGDRPYGYTF.

This clone was recorded a few times. The same CDR3 also results from other DNA sequences found in this sample. V is TRBV5-1 and J is TRBJ2-2; D is uncertain. Germline CDR1 SGHRS, CDR2 YFSETQ. The CDR3 covers 14 residues. Trimming stripped 0 bases from V and 1 base from J, with 4 bases between. CDR3: CASSLGQNTGELFF. CDR3 sequence (DNA): TGCGCCAGCAGCTTGGGACAGAACACCGGGGAGCTGTTTTTT.

The chain couples TRBV10-3 to TRBJ2-1; 16 bases fit TRBD2. CDR3 length: 16 residues. Germline values: CDR1 ENHRY, CDR2 SYGVKD. Germline trimming cut 4 bases from V and 8 bases from J; bases unmatched to any gene: 5. In DNA form, the CDR3 reads TGTGCCATCAGTGCGGGACTAGCGGGGGGGCTGGATGAGCAGTTCTTC. Amino acids: CAISAGLAGGLDEQFF.

This chain links TRBV6-5 with TRBJ2-1; 7 bases fit TRBD1. The CDR3 extends over 14 amino acids. The J segment lost 4 bases and the V segment lost 6 bases, leaving 6 bases of the junction unmatched. Germline CDR1 is MNHEY and CDR2 is SVGAGI. The DNA of the CDR3 is TGTGCCAGCAGCTTCGGACAGGATTACAATGAGCAGTTCTTC. It is translated as CASSFGQDYNEQFF.

V usage is TRBV29-1 and J usage is TRBJ2-7, with D maybe TRBD2 (5 bases). The V end was cut by 4 bases, the J end by 3 bases, with 13 bases between. The CDR3 sequence is 13 residues long. Germline CDR1 reads SQVTM; CDR2 reads ANQGSEA. The CDR3 nucleotides read TGCAGCGTTGCCCGGGGAGAGGGCTACGAGCAGTACTTC. Its protein product is CSVARGEGYEQYF.

This chain joins TRBV5-6 and TRBJ2-5; D possibly corresponds to TRBD1 (5 bases). Germline V gene sequence: CDR1 SGHDT, CDR2 YYEEEE. This CDR3 region has 13 residues. V lost 4 bases, J lost 4 bases, and 11 bases lay in between. CDR3: CASSLDRRETQYF. DNA for the CDR3: TGTGCCAGCAGCCTTGACAGACGAGAGACCCAGTACTTC.

The gene calls are TRBV2 and TRBJ1-2; 8 bases align to TRBD1. CDR1 SNHLY and CDR2 FYNNEI come from the germline V gene. Trimming removed 1 base from V and 0 bases from J; junction bases left unmatched: 4. This CDR3 region has 16 residues. Written as DNA, the CDR3 is TGTGCCAGCAGTGAAGGGACAGGGCGAACTAACTATGGCTACACCTTC. It specifies CASSEGTGRTNYGYTF. The whole variable domain, filled in from reference TRBV2 and TRBJ1-2, reads EPEVTQTPSHQVTQMGQEVILRCVPISNHLYFYWYRQILGQKVEFLVSFYNNEISEKSEIFDDQFSVERPDGSNFTLKIRSTKLEDSAMYFCASSEGTGRTNYGYTFGSGTRLTVV.

This chain uses TRBV18 with TRBJ2-3, with 7 bases that match TRBD1. The CDR3 runs to 18 residues. Germline V lookup: CDR1 KGHSH, CDR2 LQKENI. The junction had 15 bases not matched to a gene; V was cut back by 4 bases and J by 2 bases. The CDR3 coding sequence is TGTGCCAGCTCACTACGACTAAATAAACAGGGGTCCACAGATACGCAGTATTTT. The encoded protein is CASSLRLNKQGSTDTQYF.

V is TRBV5-1 and J is TRBJ2-5; 12 nucleotides align to TRBD1. The ends lost 4 bases at V and 5 bases at J; junction bases unmatched: 12. Germline CDR1 and CDR2: SGHRS and YFSETQ. The CDR3 totals 17 residues. CDR3 residues: CASSAGLGTGGVETQYF. As DNA, the CDR3 is TGCGCCAGCAGCGCGGGGCTCGGGACAGGGGGCGTTGAGACCCAGTACTTC.

This chain uses TRBV6-5 with TRBJ1-1; D unclear. The CDR3 extends over 12 amino acids. V lost 3 bases and J lost 6, with 8 bases in between. Germline values: CDR1 MNHEY, CDR2 SVGAGI. The CDR3 spells CASSYGGPEAFF. CDR3 in DNA: TGTGCCAGCAGTTATGGAGGTCCTGAAGCTTTCTTT.

The CDR3 DNA sequence: TGTGCCAGCAGCCTGGGACTAGCGGGCCACAATGAGCAGTTCTTC. Protein sequence: CASSLGLAGHNEQFF. The chain combines TRBV7-2 with TRBJ2-1, with 12 bases aligning to TRBD2. V was pared by 5 bases and J by 5 bases, with 4 bases of the junction left unmatched. Per the germline V gene, CDR1 is SGHTA and CDR2 is FQGNSA. The CDR3 has 15 amino acids.